This T cell receptor (beta chain) was captured in a study of radiotherapy plus CTLA-4 blockade in lung cancer. Findings and limits, study-wide: Early clonal dynamics of blood T cells, together with interferon-beta, were reported as the best response predictor. Tumor-derived TCR clones expanded in blood after radiotherapy plus ipilimumab.

The germline gives CDR1 SGHNT, CDR2 YYREEE (reference sequence). This CDR3 region has 13 residues. V was clipped by 0 bases and J by 5 bases, with 8 bases between them. Of note for this clone: Its antigen is not known.

Lung cancer patients with chemo-refractory metastatic non-small-cell disease were given focal radiation plus CTLA-4 blockade with ipilimumab. Profiled with immunoSEQ multiplex PCR; TCRdb holds only in-frame clones, not every one. The sample contains roughly 120,000 clones, about 80% of which appear only once. The receptor was derived from a human donor with non-small cell lung cancer that progressed on radiotherapy plus ipilimumab. Some clones in this sample may be carry-over from other donors' samples. The chain links TRBV5-4 to TRBJ1-1; no firm D call. Sequences were derived from peripheral blood, sampled from a patient treated with radiotherapy plus ipilimumab. Here the CDR3 reads CASSLGGGTEAFF. DNA for the CDR3: TGTGCCAGCAGCTTGGGGGGAGGGACTGAAGCTTTCTTT.